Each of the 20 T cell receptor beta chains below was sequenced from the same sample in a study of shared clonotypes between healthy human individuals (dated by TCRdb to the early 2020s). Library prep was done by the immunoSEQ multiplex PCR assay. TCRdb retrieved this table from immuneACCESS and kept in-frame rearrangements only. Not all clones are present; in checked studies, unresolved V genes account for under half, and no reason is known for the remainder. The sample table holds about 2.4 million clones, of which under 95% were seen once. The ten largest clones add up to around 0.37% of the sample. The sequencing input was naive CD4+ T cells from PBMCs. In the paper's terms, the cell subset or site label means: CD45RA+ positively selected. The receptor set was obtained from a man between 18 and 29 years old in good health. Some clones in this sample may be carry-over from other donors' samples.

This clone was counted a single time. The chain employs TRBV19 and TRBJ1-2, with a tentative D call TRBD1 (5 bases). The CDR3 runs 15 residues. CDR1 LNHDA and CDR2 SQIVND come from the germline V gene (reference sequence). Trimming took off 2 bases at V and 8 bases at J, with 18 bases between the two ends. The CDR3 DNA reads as TGTGCCAGTAGTATAAACGACCAGGGCGTGGAAGGCTACACCTTC. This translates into CASSINDQGVEGYTF.

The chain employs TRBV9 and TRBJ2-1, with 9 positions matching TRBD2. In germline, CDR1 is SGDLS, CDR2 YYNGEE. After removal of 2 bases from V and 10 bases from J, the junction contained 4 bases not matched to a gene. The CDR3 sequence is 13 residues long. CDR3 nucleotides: TGTGCCAGCAGCGTCCGAAGCGGGGGGGAGCAGTTCTTC. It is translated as CASSVRSGGEQFF.

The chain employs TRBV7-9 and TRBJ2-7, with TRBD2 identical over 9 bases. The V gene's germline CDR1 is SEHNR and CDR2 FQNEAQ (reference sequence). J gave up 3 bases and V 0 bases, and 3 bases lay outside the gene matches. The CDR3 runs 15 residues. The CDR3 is CASSLALAGLYEQYF. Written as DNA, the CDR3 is TGTGCCAGCAGCTTAGCACTAGCGGGTCTCTACGAGCAGTACTTC.

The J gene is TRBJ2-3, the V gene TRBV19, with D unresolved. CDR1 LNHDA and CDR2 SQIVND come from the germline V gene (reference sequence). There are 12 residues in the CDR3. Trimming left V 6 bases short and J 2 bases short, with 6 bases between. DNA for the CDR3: TGTGCCAGTAGAAACATCACAGATACGCAGTATTTT. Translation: CASRNITDTQYF.

CDR3 bases: TGTGCCAGTAGGGGGAGAGGACGTAATGAAAAACTGTTTTTT. Its protein product is CASRGRGRNEKLFF. V and J are TRBV19 and TRBJ1-4; D not certain. The length of the CDR3 is 14 residues. In germline, CDR1 is LNHDA, CDR2 SQIVND (reference sequence). Trimming shortened V by 6 bases and J by 4 bases, and 12 bases separated the two germline ends.

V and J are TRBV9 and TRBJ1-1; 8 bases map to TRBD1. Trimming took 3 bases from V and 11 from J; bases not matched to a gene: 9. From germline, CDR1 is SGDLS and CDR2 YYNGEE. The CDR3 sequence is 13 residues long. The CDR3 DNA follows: TGTGCCAGCAGCGCCGGACAGGGCAGTTGGGCTTTCTTT. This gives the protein CASSAGQGSWAFF.

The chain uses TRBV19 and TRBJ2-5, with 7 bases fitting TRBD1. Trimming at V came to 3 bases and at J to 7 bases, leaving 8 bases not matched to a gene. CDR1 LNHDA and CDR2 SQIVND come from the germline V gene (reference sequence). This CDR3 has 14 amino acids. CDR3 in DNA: TGTGCCAGTAGTATCGGGACAGAAACGGGGACCCAGTACTTC. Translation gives CASSIGTETGTQYF.

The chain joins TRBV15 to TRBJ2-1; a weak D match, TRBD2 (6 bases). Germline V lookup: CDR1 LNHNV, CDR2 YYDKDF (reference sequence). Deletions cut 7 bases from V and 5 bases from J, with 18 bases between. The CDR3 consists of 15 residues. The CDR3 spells CATIPPTREDNEQFF. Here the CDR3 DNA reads TGTGCCACCATCCCCCCGACTAGAGAGGACAATGAGCAGTTCTTC. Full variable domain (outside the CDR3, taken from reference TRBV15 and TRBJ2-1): DAMVIQNPRYQVTQFGKPVTLSCSQTLNHNVMYWYQQKSSQAPKLLFHYYDKDFNNEADTPDNFQSRRPNTSFCFLDIRSPGLGDTAMYLCATIPPTREDNEQFFGPGTRLTVL.

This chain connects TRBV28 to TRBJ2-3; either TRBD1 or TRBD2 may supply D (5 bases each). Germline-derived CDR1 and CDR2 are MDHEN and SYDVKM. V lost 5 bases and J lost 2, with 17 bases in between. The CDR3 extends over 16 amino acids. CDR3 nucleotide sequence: TGTGCCAGCAGTAAGCGACCGGGACGGGACACAGATACGCAGTATTTT. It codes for CASSKRPGRDTDTQYF.

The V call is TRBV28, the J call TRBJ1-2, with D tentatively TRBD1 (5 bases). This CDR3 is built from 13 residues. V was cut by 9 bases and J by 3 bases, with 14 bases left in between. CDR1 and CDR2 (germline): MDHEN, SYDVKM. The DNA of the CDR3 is TGTGCCAGTAGTCCGGGACCATACTATGGCTACACCTTC. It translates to CASSPGPYYGYTF.

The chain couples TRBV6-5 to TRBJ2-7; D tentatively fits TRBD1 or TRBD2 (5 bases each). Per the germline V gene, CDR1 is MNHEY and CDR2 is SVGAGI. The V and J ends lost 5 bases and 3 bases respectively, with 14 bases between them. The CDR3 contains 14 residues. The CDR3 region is CASSTRDHGYEQYF. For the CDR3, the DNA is TGTGCCAGCAGTACCCGGGACCACGGCTACGAGCAGTACTTC.

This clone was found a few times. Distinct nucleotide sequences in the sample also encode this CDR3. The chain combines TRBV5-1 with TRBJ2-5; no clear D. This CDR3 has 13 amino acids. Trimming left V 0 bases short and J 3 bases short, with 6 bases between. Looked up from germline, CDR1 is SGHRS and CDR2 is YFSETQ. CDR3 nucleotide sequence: TGCGCCAGCAGCTTGGGTGGAGAAGAGACCCAGTACTTC. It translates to CASSLGGEETQYF.

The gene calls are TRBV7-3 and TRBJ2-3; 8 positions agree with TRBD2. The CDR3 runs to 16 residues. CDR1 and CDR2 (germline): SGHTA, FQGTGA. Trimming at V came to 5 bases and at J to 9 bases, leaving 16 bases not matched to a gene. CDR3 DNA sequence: TGTGCCAGCAGCCGCCACGTCGGGAGGGACCGTGGCACGCAGTATTTT. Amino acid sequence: CASSRHVGRDRGTQYF.

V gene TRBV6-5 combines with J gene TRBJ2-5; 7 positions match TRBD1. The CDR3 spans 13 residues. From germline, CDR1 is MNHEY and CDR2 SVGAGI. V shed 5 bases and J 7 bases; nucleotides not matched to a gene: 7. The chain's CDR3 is CASSTTGEPTQYF. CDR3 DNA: TGTGCCAGCAGTACTACAGGGGAGCCGACCCAGTACTTC.

DNA of the CDR3: TGTGCCAGCAGTATTATTATGGGTAGCGGGAGGTATAGCTCCTACAATGAGCAGTTCTTC. This codes for CASSIIMGSGRYSSYNEQFF. The J gene is TRBJ2-1, the V gene TRBV28; 10 bases line up with TRBD2. The CDR3 covers 20 residues. The trim removed 5 bases at V and 0 bases at J, leaving 16 bases unmatched. The germline V gene has CDR1 MDHEN and CDR2 SYDVKM.

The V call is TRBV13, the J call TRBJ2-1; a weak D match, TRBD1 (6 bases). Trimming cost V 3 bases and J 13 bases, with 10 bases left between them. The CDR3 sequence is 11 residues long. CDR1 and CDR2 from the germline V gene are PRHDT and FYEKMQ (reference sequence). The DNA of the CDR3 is TGTGCCAGCAGCTTCGGGACACCTCAGTTCTTC. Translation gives CASSFGTPQFF.

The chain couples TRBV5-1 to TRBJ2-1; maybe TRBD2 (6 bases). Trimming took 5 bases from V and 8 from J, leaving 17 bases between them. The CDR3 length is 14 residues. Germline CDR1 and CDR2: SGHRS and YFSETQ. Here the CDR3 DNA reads TGCGCCAGCAGTGTAGCGGCCAATGGGTATGAGCAGTTCTTC. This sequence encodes CASSVAANGYEQFF.

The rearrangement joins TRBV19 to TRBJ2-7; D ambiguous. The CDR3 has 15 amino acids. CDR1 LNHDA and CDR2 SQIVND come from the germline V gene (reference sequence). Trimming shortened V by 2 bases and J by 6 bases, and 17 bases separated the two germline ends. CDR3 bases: TGTGCCAGTAGTATACGCTCTGGGCCGATGAGCGAGCAGTACTTC. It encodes CASSIRSGPMSEQYF.

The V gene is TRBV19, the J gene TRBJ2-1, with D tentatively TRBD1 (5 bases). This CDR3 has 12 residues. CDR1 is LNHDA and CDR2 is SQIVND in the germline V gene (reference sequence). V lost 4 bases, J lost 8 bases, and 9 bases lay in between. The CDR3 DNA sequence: TGTGCCAGTAGTAATAGGGGCGATGAGCAGTTCTTC. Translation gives CASSNRGDEQFF.

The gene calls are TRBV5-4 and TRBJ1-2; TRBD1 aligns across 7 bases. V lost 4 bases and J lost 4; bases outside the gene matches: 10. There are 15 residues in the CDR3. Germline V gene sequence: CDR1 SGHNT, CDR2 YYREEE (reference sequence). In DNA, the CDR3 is TGTGCCAGCAGCAGCCGGGACAGAGACCTCTATGGCTACACCTTC. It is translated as CASSSRDRDLYGYTF.